This T cell receptor (beta chain) appears in the sequencing data of a study of neurological immune-mediated disorders. Time point defined: longitudinal time-point 2. A total of 2 million PBMCs stored at -80 degrees C provided the unsorted libraries. TCRdb ran MiXCR on the 5' RACE reads and lists one entry per CDR3 protein. The repertoire holds roughly 80,000 distinct CDR3 sequences, with almost 6% as singletons. At least ten counts were recorded for this clonotype. The CDR3 has 16 residues. Germline assignment: CDR1 SGHKS and CDR2 YYEKEE (reference sequence). V lost 0 bases and J 4 bases, leaving 16 bases between the germline ends.

The chain uses TRBV5-5 and TRBJ2-5; D might be TRBD2 (6 bases). The TCR originated in a woman aged 60-70 years with multiple sclerosis. Sequenced sample: PBMCs. DNA for the CDR3: TGTGCCAGCAGCTTGGTTAGCGCCCACGGGGGAGAGACCCAGTACTTC. Translating it yields CASSLVSAHGGETQYF.